The sequence of this TCR beta chain was determined in a study of post-analysis software for immune sequencing data. Study-wide context: The courses of disease that were included comprised relapsing-remitting, secondary progressive and progressive-relapsing multiple sclerosis.

Comments on this clonotype: Its antigen is currently unknown.

General study points: Samples prepared in the same batch strongly co-clustered by F measure. Compared against controls, patients with multiple sclerosis displayed significantly lower normalized Chao1 diversity. About five TRBV segments, including TRBV5-6, TRBV5-1 and TRBV20-1, were more frequent in patients than controls.

This CDR3 has 15 amino acids. The germline gives CDR1 SGHVS, CDR2 FNYEAQ. Unique molecular identifiers featured in each of the TCR beta cDNA libraries. Around 500,000 cDNA molecules were obtained from roughly 0.93 to 9.6 million T cells. TCRdb processed the PCR reads anew with MiXCR; each CDR3 protein has one entry. The sample contains roughly 400,000 distinct CDR3 sequences, less than 40% of which appear only once. The rearrangement joins TRBV7-6 to TRBJ2-4, with TRBD1 as a possible D gene (6 bases). The end of the DNA aligns better with TRBJ2-7, so the J call may be wrong. The source of this sequence is a girl aged 2 to 10 with multiple sclerosis. Sequenced sample: blood. The CDR3, as DNA: TGTGCCAGCAGCTTAGCGGCGACAGGCCTGTACGAGCAGTACTTC. This gives the protein CASSLAATGLYEQYF.